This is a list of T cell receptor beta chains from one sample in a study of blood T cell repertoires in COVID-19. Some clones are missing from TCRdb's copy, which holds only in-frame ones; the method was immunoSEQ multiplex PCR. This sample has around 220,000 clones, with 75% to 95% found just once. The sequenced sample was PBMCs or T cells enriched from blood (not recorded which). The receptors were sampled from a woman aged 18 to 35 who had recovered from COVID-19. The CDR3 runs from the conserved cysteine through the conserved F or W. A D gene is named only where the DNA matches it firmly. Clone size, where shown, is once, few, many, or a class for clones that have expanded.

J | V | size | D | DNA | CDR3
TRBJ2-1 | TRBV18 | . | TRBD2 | TGTGCCAGCTCACCACCCACTAGCGGGCTGCTAAATGAGCAGTTCTTC | CASSPPTSGLLNEQFF
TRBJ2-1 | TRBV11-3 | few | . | TGTGCCAGCAGCCGGGCCACAGGGAGTAATCCCTACAATGAGCAGTTCTTC | CASSRATGSNPYNEQFF
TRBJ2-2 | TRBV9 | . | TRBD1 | TGTGCCAGCAGCTCCCGAGGCACACAGGGGTCGCGTACGAACACCGGGGAGCTGTTTTTT | CASSSRGTQGSRTNTGELFF
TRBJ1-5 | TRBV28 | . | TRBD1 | TGTGCCAGCAGCCCCGGGACAGGAGCCAATCAGCCCCAGCATTTT | CASSPGTGANQPQHF
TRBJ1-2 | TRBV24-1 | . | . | TGTGCCACCGGGAGGACCGACGGGGGCTACACCTTC | CATGRTDGGYTF
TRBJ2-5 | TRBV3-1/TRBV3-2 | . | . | TGTGCCAGCAGCCAAGATGCAGGGCAGACCCAGTACTTC | CASSQDAGQTQYF
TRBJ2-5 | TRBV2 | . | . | TGTGCCAGCAGAGTCGGTTCCGGGTCCTCCGGAGAGACCCAGTACTTC | CASRVGSGSSGETQYF
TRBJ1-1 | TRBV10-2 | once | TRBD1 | TGCGCCAGCAGTGGACAGGGGATGACTGAAGCTTTCTTT | CASSGQGMTEAFF
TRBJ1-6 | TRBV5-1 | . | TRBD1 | TGCGCCAGCAGCCCAGGGACAGGGAGTTCACCCCTCCACTTT | CASSPGTGSSPLHF
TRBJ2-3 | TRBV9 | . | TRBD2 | TGTGCCAGCAGCGTTAGTGGGAGGGCCGGGGATACGCAGTATTTT | CASSVSGRAGDTQYF
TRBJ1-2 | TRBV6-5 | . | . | TGTGCCAGCATTTTCGCCGGGGACTATGGCTACACCTTC | CASIFAGDYGYTF
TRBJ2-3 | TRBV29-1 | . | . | TGCAGCGTTGAAGGGAGCGCAGATACGCAGTATTTT | CSVEGSADTQYF
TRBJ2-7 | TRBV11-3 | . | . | TGTGCCAGCAGCATCTCCGGCGGTCCCTCCTACGAGCAGTACTTC | CASSISGGPSYEQYF
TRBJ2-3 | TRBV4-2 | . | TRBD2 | TGTGCCAGCAGCCAAGATGGGTTCTTAGCTAGCGGGGTAGATACGCAGTATTTT | CASSQDGFLASGVDTQYF
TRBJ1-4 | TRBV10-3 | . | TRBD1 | TGTGCCATCAGTGAGGGGACAGGGAGTGAAAAACTGTTTTTT | CAISEGTGSEKLFF
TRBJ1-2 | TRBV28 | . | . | TGTGCCAGTGAGCGGTGGAACTATGGCTACACCTTC | CASERWNYGYTF
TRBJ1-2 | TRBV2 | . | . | TGTGCCAGCAGTGAAAGGCCCGAGGGACAAGAGATTAACTATGGCTACACCTTC | CASSERPEGQEINYGYTF
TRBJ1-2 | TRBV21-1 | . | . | TGTGCCAGCAGCACCCGGACAGGGAGGTGTAGCTACACCTTC | CASSTRTGRCSYTF
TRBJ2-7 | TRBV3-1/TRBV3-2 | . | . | TGTGCCAGCAGCCTACTGACTGGATCCTACGAGCAGTACTTC | CASSLLTGSYEQYF
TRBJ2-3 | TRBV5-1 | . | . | TGCGCCAGCCATCGGAGCGGGGACACCACAGATACGCAGTATTTT | CASHRSGDTTDTQYF
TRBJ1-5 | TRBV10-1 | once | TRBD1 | TGCGCCAGCAGTGAGAAGAGCGGTGGGAGCAGGGGGCGTCAGCCCCAGCATTTT | CASSEKSGGSRGRQPQHF
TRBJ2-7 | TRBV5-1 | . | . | TGCGCCAGCAGCTTGGCCCTGGCCGTGGAGGGGAGTGGATTGGACGAGCAGTACTTC | CASSLALAVEGSGLDEQYF
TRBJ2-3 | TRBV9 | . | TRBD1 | TGTGCCAGCAGCGTCTTCGGGACAGGGGCAGATACGCAGTATTTT | CASSVFGTGADTQYF
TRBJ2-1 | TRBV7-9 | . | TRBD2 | TGTGCCAGCAGCTGGGGCGGGAGCGGGAATGAGCAGTTCTTC | CASSWGGSGNEQFF
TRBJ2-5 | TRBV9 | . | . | TGTGCCAGCAGCCCCCGGGGGGAGACCCAGTACTTC | CASSPRGETQYF
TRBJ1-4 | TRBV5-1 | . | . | TGCGCCAGCAGCTTGTCCGGGGGATGGGCTAATTGGGAAAAACTGTTTTTT | CASSLSGGWANWEKLFF
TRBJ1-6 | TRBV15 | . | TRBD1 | TGTGCCACCAGCAGGGACAGGATTGCCTATAATTCACCCCTCCACTTT | CATSRDRIAYNSPLHF
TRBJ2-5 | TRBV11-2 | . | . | TGTGCCAGCAGCCGAGGGTCCCAAGAGACCCAGTACTTC | CASSRGSQETQYF
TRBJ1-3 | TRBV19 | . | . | TGTGCCAGCGTTTCTGGCCGGCGGAGTGGAAACACCATATATTTT | CASVSGRRSGNTIYF
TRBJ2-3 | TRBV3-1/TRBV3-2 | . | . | TGTGCCAGCAGCCAAGATGTGGGGCCAAAGACGTATTTT | CASSQDVGPKTYF
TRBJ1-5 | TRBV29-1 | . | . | TGCAGCGTCCGACAGACGGGTCAGCCCCAGCATTTT | CSVRQTGQPQHF
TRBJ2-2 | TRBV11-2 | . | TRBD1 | TGTGCCAGCAGGAAAGCAGAGGGGGCTTTCGGGGAGCTGTTTTTT | CASRKAEGAFGELFF
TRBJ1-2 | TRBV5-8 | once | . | TGTGCCAGCAGCTTGGGGGGGCTAGCTAACTATGGCTACACCTTC | CASSLGGLANYGYTF
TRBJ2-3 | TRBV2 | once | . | TGTGCCAGCAGGGAGAGCAGCACAGATACGCAGTATTTT | CASRESSTDTQYF
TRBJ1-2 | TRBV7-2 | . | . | TGTGCCAGCAGCCCTGCTAACTATGGCTACACCTTC | CASSPANYGYTF
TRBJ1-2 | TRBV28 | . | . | TGTGCCAGCAGTTCCTCTTCACTCCCTAGCCCTAACTATGGCTACACCTTC | CASSSSSLPSPNYGYTF
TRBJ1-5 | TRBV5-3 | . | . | TGTGCCAGAAGCTTGTCAGGGATGGACCAGCCCCAGCATTTT | CARSLSGMDQPQHF
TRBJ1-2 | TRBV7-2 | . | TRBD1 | TGTGCCAGCAGCTTGACAGGGGGAGAATATGGCTACACCTTC | CASSLTGGEYGYTF
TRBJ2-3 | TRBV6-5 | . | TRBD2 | TGTGCCAGCAGTCCACTAGGACTAGCAACAGATACGCAGTATTTT | CASSPLGLATDTQYF
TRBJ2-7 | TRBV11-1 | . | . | TGTGCCAGCAGCTCACCGGGACAAAGCTCCGAGCAGTACTTC | CASSSPGQSSEQYF
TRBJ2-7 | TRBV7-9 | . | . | TGTGCCAGCAGCTTAACCGGGACAAGGGGTAGCGAGCAGTACTTC | CASSLTGTRGSEQYF
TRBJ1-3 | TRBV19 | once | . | TGTGCCAGTTCGATCGGCCCCGACTTATATCCGATCTATTTT | CASSIGPDLYPIYF
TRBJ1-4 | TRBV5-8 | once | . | TGTGCCAGCAGCTTGGGGCCCATGTGGACTAATGAAAAACTGTTTTTT | CASSLGPMWTNEKLFF
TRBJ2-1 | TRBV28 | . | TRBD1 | TGTGCCAGCAGTACGCCCAGGGGGCAACACAATGAGCAGTTCTTC | CASSTPRGQHNEQFF
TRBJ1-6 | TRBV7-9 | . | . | TGTGCCAGCAGCCCTAGCGGGCCGACCCTCCACTTT | CASSPSGPTLHF
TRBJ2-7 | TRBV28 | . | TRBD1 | TGTGCCAGCAGTTTCTCCGGGACAGCGAGCTCCTACGAGCAGTACTTC | CASSFSGTASSYEQYF
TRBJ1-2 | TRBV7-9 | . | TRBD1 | TGTGCCAGCAGCTTAGAGGGGGCGGGTAACTATGGCTACACCTTC | CASSLEGAGNYGYTF